Listed below are T cell receptor beta chains from one sample, sequenced in a study of blood T cell repertoires in COVID-19. Generated by immunoSEQ multiplex PCR, the TCRdb table keeps only in-frame clones and is missing some. Altogether under 100,000 clones are present, about nine tenths being singletons, with the ten largest covering about 15%. Sequenced material: peripheral blood. The receptors originated from a male donor with acute or convalescent COVID-19. CDR3s include the opening cysteine and the closing phenylalanine or tryptophan. D genes are given only for firm matches. The size entry is marked missing in some rows and otherwise reads once, few, many or a size class.

J gene: TRBJ2-5; D gene: .; clone size: .; V gene: TRBV14; CDR3 protein: CASSHTQETQYF; CDR3 DNA: TGTGCCAGCAGCCATACTCAAGAGACCCAGTACTTC
J gene: TRBJ1-2; D gene: .; clone size: .; V gene: TRBV7-9; CDR3 protein: CASSFSRGDYGYTF; CDR3 DNA: TGTGCCAGCAGCTTCTCCAGGGGCGACTATGGCTACACCTTC
J gene: TRBJ2-2; D gene: .; clone size: .; V gene: TRBV6-2/TRBV6-3; CDR3 protein: CASSPQGPNTGELFF; CDR3 DNA: TGTGCCAGCAGTCCACAGGGCCCGAACACCGGGGAGCTGTTTTTT
J gene: TRBJ2-5; D gene: TRBD2; clone size: .; V gene: TRBV27; CDR3 protein: CASSLSSGGEETQYF; CDR3 DNA: TGTGCCAGCAGTTTATCTAGCGGGGGGGAGGAGACCCAGTACTTC
J gene: TRBJ2-7; D gene: TRBD1; clone size: .; V gene: TRBV10-3; CDR3 protein: CAGPGQGKEYF; CDR3 DNA: TGTGCCGGGCCGGGACAGGGCAAGGAGTACTTC
J gene: TRBJ1-2; D gene: TRBD1; clone size: once; V gene: TRBV6-6; CDR3 protein: CASSYQTGMQGYTF; CDR3 DNA: TGTGCCAGCAGTTACCAGACAGGGATGCAAGGCTACACCTTC
J gene: TRBJ2-3; D gene: .; clone size: .; V gene: TRBV20-1; CDR3 protein: CSVVADTQYF; CDR3 DNA: TGCAGTGTTGTAGCAGATACGCAGTATTTT
J gene: TRBJ2-5; D gene: TRBD2; clone size: once; V gene: TRBV7-2; CDR3 protein: CASSSGLAGGWQETQYF; CDR3 DNA: TGTGCCAGCAGCTCGGGACTAGCGGGGGGGTGGCAAGAGACCCAGTACTTC
J gene: TRBJ1-2; D gene: TRBD1; clone size: .; V gene: TRBV5-1; CDR3 protein: CASSNRQGGDYGYTF; CDR3 DNA: TGCGCCAGCAGCAACCGACAGGGCGGTGACTATGGCTACACCTTC
J gene: TRBJ1-1; D gene: .; clone size: .; V gene: TRBV9; CDR3 protein: CASSTVGTEAFF; CDR3 DNA: TGTGCCAGCTCGACAGTGGGCACTGAAGCTTTCTTT
J gene: TRBJ1-5; D gene: .; clone size: .; V gene: TRBV19; CDR3 protein: CASSVSSNQPQHF; CDR3 DNA: TGTGCCAGTAGTGTGAGTAGCAATCAGCCCCAGCATTTT
J gene: TRBJ2-3; D gene: TRBD1; clone size: once; V gene: TRBV18; CDR3 protein: CASSRSETGSSTQYF; CDR3 DNA: TGTGCCAGCTCACGGTCTGAGACAGGGTCGAGTACGCAGTATTTT
J gene: TRBJ2-3; D gene: TRBD2; clone size: .; V gene: TRBV2; CDR3 protein: CASSGNLRQLAGLPDTQYF; CDR3 DNA: TGTGCCAGCAGTGGAAACCTACGCCAACTAGCGGGACTTCCGGATACGCAGTATTTT
J gene: TRBJ1-1; D gene: .; clone size: .; V gene: TRBV6-5; CDR3 protein: CASSSGSLNTEAFF; CDR3 DNA: TGTGCCAGCAGCTCCGGGTCGCTGAACACTGAAGCTTTCTTT
J gene: TRBJ2-7; D gene: .; clone size: .; V gene: TRBV21-1; CDR3 protein: CASNLDSSYEQYF; CDR3 DNA: TGTGCCAGCAACTTAGACAGCTCCTACGAGCAGTACTTC
J gene: TRBJ1-5; D gene: .; clone size: .; V gene: TRBV4-1; CDR3 protein: CASSQSLGRGNQPQHF; CDR3 DNA: TGCGCCAGCAGCCAATCCCTAGGCAGGGGCAATCAGCCCCAGCATTTT
J gene: TRBJ1-4; D gene: .; clone size: .; V gene: TRBV24-1; CDR3 protein: CATSDPGSGSNEKLFF; CDR3 DNA: TGTGCCACCAGTGATCCGGGGAGTGGCTCCAATGAAAAACTGTTTTTT
J gene: TRBJ1-1; D gene: TRBD1; clone size: .; V gene: TRBV5-1; CDR3 protein: CASSLGDRAPLRNTEAFF; CDR3 DNA: TGCGCCAGCAGCTTGGGGGACAGGGCGCCCCTGAGGAACACTGAAGCTTTCTTT
J gene: TRBJ2-7; D gene: TRBD2; clone size: .; V gene: TRBV5-4; CDR3 protein: CASRDGTSGTYEQYF; CDR3 DNA: TGTGCCAGCAGGGACGGGACTAGCGGAACCTACGAGCAGTACTTC
J gene: TRBJ2-5; D gene: .; clone size: .; V gene: TRBV5-1; CDR3 protein: CASRTGVQTGETQYF; CDR3 DNA: TGCGCCAGCAGGACGGGGGTACAAACGGGGGAGACCCAGTACTTC
J gene: TRBJ2-3; D gene: .; clone size: .; V gene: TRBV5-1; CDR3 protein: CASRRDRATDTQYF; CDR3 DNA: TGCGCCAGCAGGCGGGACAGAGCCACAGATACGCAGTATTTT